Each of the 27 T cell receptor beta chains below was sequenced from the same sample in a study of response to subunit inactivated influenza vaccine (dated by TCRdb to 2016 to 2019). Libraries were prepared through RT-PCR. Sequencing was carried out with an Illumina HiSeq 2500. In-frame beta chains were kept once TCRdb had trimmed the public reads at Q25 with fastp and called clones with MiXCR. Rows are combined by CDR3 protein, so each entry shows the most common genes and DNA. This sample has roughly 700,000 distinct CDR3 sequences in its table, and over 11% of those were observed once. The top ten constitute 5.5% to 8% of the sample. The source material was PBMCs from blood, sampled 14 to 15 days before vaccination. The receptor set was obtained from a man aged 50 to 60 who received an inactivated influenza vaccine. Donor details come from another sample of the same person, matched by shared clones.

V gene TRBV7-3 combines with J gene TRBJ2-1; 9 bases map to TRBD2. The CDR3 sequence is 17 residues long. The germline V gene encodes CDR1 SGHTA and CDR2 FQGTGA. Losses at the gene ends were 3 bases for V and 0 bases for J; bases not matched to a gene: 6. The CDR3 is CASSLYSGGSSYNEQFF. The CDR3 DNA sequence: TGTGCCAGCAGCTTGTACAGCGGGGGGAGCTCCTACAATGAGCAGTTCTTC.

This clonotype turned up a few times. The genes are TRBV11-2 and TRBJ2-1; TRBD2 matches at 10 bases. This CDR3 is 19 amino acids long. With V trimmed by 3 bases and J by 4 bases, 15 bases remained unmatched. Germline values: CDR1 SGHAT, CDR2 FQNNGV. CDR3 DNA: TGTGCCAGCAGCTTGGAGGGTAGCGGGAGGTCCTGGAAATACAATGAGCAGTTCTTC. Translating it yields CASSLEGSGRSWKYNEQFF.

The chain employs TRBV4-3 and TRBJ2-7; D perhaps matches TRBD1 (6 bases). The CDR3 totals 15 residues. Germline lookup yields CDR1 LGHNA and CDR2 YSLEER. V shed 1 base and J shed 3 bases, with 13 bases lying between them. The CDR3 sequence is CASSQGQDPLYEQYF. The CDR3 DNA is TGCGCCAGCAGCCAAGGACAGGACCCTCTCTACGAGCAGTACTTC.

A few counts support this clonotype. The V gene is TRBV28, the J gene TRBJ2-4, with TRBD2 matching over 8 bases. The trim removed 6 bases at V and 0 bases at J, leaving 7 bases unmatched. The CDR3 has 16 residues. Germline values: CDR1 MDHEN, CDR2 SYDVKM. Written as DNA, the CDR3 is TGTGCCAGCAGCCCTAATCTAGCGGGAGCCAAAAACATTCAGTACTTC. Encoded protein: CASSPNLAGAKNIQYF.

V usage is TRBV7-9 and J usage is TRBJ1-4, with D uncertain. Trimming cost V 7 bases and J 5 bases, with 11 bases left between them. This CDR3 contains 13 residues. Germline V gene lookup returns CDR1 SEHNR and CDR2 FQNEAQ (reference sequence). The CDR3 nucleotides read TGTGCCAGCAAAGACCGCCAGAATGAAAAACTGTTTTTT. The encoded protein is CASKDRQNEKLFF.

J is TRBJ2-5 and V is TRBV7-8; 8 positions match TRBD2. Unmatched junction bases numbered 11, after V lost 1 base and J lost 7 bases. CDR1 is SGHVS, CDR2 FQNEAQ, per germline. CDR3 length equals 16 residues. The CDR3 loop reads CASSLESRGVPGTQYF. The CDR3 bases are TGTGCCAGCAGCTTAGAATCGCGGGGGGTACCGGGGACCCAGTACTTC.

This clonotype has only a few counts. The CDR3 loop is CASSWSTVYEQYF. The CDR3 DNA follows: TGTGCCAGCAGTTGGAGCACCGTCTACGAGCAGTACTTC. V gene TRBV7-2 combines with J gene TRBJ2-7; D ambiguous. With 6 bases removed from V and 3 bases from J, the gap between germline ends came to 12 bases. The CDR3 length is 13 residues. Germline V gives CDR1 SGHTA, CDR2 FQGNSA. Full variable domain (remainder filled in from reference TRBV7-2 and TRBJ2-7): GAGVSQSPSNKVTEKGKDVELRCDPISGHTALYWYRQSLGQGLEFLIYFQGNSAPDKSGLPSDRFSAERTGGSVSTLTIQRTQQEDSAVYLCASSWSTVYEQYFGPGTRLTVT.

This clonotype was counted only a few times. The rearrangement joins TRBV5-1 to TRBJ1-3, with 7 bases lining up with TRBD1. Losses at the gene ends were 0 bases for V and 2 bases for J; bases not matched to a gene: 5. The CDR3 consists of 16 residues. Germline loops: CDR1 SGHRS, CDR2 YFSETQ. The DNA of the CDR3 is TGCGCCAGCAGCTTGGCCCCCGACAGGGCTGGAAACACCATATATTTT. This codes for CASSLAPDRAGNTIYF.

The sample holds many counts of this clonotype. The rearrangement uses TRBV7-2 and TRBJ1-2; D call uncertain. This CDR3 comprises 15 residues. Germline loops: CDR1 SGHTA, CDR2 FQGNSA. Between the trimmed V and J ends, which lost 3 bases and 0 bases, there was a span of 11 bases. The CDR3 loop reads CASSFQRDPNYGYTF. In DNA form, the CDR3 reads TGTGCCAGCAGCTTTCAGAGAGACCCTAACTATGGCTACACCTTC.

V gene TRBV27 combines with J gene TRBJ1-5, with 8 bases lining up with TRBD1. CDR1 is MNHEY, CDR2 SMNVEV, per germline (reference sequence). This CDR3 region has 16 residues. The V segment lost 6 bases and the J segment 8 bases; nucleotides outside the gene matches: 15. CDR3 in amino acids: CASSPQGAGEKKPQHF. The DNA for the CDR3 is TGTGCCAGCAGCCCCCAGGGGGCCGGGGAAAAAAAGCCCCAGCATTTT.

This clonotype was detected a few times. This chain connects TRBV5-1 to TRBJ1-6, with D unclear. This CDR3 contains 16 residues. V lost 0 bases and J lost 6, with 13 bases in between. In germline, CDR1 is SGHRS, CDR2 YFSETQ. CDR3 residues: CASSLEPQAPNSPLHF. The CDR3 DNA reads TGCGCCAGCAGCTTGGAACCCCAGGCCCCTAATTCACCCCTCCACTTT.

CDR3 loop: CASSRDKNYGYTF. CDR3 nucleotide sequence: TGCGCCAGCAGCCGGGACAAGAACTATGGCTACACCTTC. This chain uses TRBV4-3 with TRBJ1-2; TRBD1 is a possible D gene (6 bases). Germline values: CDR1 LGHNA, CDR2 YSLEER. The CDR3 has 13 amino acids. Trimming cost V 4 bases and J 2 bases, with 8 bases left between them.

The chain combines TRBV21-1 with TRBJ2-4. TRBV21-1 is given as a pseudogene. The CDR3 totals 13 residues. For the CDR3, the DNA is TGTGCTTCATTGAGCAGAGCCAAAACCATTCAGTACTTC. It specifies CASLSRAKTIQYF.

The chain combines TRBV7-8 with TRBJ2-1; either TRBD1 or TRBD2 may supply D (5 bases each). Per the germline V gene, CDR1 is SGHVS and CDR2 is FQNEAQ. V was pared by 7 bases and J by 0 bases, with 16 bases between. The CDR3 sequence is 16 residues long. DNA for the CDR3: TGTGCCAGCACCCAATCCGGGACGGTCTCCTACAATGAGCAGTTCTTC. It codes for CASTQSGTVSYNEQFF.

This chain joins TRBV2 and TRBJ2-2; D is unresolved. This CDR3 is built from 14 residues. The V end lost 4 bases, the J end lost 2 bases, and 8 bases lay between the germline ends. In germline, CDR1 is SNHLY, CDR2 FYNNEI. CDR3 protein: CASSGSRNTGELFF. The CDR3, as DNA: TGTGCCAGCAGTGGTAGCCGTAACACCGGGGAGCTGTTTTTT.

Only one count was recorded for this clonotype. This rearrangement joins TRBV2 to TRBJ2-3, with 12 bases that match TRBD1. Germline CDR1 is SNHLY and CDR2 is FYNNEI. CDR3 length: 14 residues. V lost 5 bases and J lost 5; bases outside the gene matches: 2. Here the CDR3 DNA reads TGTGCCAGCAGTAGGGACAGGGGGCTAGATACGCAGTATTTT. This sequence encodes CASSRDRGLDTQYF. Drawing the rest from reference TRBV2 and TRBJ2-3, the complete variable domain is EPEVTQTPSHQVTQMGQEVILRCVPISNHLYFYWYRQILGQKVEFLVSFYNNEISEKSEIFDDQFSVERPDGSNFTLKIRSTKLEDSAMYFCASSRDRGLDTQYFGPGTRLTVL.

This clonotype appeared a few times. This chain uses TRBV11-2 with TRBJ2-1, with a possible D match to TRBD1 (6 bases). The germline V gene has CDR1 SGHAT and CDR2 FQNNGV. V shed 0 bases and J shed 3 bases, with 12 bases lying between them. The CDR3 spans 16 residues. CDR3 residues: CASSLDTGTLYNEQFF. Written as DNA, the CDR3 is TGTGCCAGCAGCTTAGATACAGGGACACTCTACAATGAGCAGTTCTTC.

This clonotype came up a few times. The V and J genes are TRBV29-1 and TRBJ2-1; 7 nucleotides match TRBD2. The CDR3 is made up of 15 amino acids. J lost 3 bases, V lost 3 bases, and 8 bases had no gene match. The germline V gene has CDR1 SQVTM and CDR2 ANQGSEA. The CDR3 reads CSVDFRASGYNEQFF. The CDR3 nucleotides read TGCAGCGTTGACTTTCGGGCTAGCGGCTACAATGAGCAGTTCTTC.

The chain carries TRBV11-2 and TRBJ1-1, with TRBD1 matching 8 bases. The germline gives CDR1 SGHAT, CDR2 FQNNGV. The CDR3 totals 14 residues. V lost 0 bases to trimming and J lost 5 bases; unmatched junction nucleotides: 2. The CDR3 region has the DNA TGTGCCAGCAGCTTAGAGCGACAGGGGACTGAAGCTTTCTTT. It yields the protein CASSLERQGTEAFF.

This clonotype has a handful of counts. The chain's CDR3 is CASSLSGGQGREQFF. DNA of the CDR3: TGTGCCAGCAGTTTATCGGGGGGACAGGGGCGGGAGCAGTTCTTC. The rearrangement joins TRBV27 to TRBJ2-1, with TRBD1 identical over 10 bases. The CDR3 is 15 residues long. V dropped 0 bases and J dropped 10; count of bases not matched to a gene: 6. The germline V gene has CDR1 MNHEY and CDR2 SMNVEV (reference sequence).

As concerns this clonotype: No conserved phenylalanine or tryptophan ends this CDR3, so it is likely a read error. This CDR3 is CASSLVSGGEQETQYL. The CDR3 DNA reads TGTGCCAGCAGCTTAGTGTCGGGAGGGGAACAAGAGACCCAGTACTTA. This sequence joins TRBV7-2 and TRBJ2-5; the match to TRBD2 covers 8 bases. After removal of 1 base from V and 2 bases from J, the junction contained 6 bases not matched to a gene. This CDR3 contains 16 residues. CDR1 and CDR2 (germline): SGHTA, FQGNSA.

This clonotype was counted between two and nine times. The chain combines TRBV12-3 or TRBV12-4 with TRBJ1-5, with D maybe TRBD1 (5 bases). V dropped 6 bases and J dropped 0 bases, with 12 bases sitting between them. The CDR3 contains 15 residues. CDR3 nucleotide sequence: TGTGCCAGCAGGGGAGGGGTTGATAGCAATCAGCCCCAGCATTTT. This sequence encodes CASRGGVDSNQPQHF.

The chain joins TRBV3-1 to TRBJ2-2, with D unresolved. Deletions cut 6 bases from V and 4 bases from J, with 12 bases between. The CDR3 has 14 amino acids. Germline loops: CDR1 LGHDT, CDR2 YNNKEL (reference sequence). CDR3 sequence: CASSRAVGTGELFF. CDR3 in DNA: TGTGCCAGCAGTCGGGCCGTGGGCACCGGGGAGCTGTTTTTT.

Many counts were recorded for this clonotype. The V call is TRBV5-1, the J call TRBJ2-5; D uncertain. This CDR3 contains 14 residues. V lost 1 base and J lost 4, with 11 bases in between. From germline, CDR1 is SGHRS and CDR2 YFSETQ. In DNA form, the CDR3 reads TGCGCCAGCAGCTTGTTCGTTACTGCAGAGACCCAGTACTTC. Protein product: CASSLFVTAETQYF. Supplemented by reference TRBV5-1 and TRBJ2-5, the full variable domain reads KAGVTQTPRYLIKTRGQQVTLSCSPISGHRSVSWYQQTPGQGLQFLFEYFSETQRNKGNFPGRFSGRQFSNSRSEMNVSTLELGDSALYLCASSLFVTAETQYFGPGTRLLVL.

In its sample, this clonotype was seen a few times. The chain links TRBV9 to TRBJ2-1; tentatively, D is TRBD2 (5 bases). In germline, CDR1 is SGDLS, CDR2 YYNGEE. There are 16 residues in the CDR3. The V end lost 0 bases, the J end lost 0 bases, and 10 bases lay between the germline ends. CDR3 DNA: TGTGCCAGCAGCGTAGGGATGGGAGACTCCTACAATGAGCAGTTCTTC. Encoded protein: CASSVGMGDSYNEQFF.

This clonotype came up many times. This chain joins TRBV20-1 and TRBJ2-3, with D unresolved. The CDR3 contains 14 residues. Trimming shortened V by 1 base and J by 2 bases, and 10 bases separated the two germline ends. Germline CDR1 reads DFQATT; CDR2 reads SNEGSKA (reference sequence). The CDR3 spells CSARGPDPTDTQYF. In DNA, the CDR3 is TGCAGTGCTAGAGGGCCGGATCCCACAGATACGCAGTATTTT.

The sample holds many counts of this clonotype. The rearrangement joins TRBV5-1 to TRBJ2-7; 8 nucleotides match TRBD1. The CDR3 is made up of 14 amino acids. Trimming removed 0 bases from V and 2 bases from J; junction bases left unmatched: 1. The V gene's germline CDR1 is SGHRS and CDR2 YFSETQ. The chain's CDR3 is CASSLEQGAYEQYF. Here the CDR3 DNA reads TGCGCCAGCAGCTTGGAACAGGGGGCCTACGAGCAGTACTTC.